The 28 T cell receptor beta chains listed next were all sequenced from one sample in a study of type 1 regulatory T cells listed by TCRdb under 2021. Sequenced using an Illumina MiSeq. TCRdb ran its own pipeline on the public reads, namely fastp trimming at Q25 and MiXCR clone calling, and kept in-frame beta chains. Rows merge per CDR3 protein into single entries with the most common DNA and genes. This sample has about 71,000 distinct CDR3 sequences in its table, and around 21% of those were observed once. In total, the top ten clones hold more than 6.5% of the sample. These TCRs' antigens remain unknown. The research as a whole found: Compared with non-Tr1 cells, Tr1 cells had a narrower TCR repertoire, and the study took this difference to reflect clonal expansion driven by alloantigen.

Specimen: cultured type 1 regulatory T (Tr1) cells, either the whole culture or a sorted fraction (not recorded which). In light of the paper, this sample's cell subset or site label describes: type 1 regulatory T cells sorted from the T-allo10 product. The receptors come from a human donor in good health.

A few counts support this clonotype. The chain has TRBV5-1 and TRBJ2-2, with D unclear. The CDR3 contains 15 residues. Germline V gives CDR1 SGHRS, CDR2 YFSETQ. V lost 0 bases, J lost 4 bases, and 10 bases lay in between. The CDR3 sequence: CASSLVLGSTGELFF. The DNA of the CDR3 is TGCGCCAGCAGCTTGGTGTTAGGTTCCACCGGGGAGCTGTTTTTT.

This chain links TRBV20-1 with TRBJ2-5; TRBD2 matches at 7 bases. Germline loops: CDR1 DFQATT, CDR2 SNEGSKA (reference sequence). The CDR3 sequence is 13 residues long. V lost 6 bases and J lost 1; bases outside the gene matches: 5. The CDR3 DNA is TGCAGTGCGCGGAGCGGGGTCCAAGAGACCCAGTACTTC. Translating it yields CSARSGVQETQYF.

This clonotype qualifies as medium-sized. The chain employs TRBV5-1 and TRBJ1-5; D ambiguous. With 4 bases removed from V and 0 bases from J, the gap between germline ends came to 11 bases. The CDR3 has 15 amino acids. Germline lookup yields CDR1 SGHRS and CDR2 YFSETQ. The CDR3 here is CASSVDPYSNQPQHF. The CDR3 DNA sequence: TGCGCCAGCAGCGTGGACCCGTATAGCAATCAGCCCCAGCATTTT.

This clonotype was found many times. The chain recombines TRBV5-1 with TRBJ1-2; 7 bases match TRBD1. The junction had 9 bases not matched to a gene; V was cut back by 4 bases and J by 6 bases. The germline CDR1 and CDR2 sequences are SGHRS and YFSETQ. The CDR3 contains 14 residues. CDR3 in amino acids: CASSRGGIDDGYTF. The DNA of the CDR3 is TGCGCCAGCAGCCGAGGGGGCATTGACGATGGCTACACCTTC.

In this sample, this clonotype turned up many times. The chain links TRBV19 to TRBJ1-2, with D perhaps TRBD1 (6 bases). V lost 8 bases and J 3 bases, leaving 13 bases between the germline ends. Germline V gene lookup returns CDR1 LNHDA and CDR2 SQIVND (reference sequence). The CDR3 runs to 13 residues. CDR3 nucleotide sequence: TGTGCCAGTTCTGGCAGGGGCCACTATGGCTACACCTTC. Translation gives CASSGRGHYGYTF.

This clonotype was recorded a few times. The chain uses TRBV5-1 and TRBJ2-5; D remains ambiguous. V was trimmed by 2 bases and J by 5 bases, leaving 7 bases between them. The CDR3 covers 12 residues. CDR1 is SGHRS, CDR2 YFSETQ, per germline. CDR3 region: CASSFGWETQYF. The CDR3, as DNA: TGCGCCAGCAGCTTTGGATGGGAGACCCAGTACTTC.

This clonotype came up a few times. CDR3 residues: CAWSTTPSKNIQYF. CDR3 nucleotides: TGTGCCTGGAGTACCACACCCTCCAAAAACATTCAGTACTTC. J is TRBJ2-4 and V is TRBV30; the D is unclear. This CDR3 is built from 14 residues. Between the trimmed V and J ends, which lost 2 bases and 2 bases, there was a span of 10 bases. The V gene's germline CDR1 is GTSNPN and CDR2 SVGIG (reference sequence).

The CDR3 loop is CSARATVDTQYF. CDR3 nucleotides: TGCAGTGCTAGAGCTACGGTCGATACGCAGTATTTT. The V gene is TRBV20-1, the J gene TRBJ2-3; D ambiguous. Looked up from germline, CDR1 is DFQATT and CDR2 is SNEGSKA (reference sequence). The V and J ends lost 1 base and 6 bases respectively, with 8 bases between them. This CDR3 region has 12 residues.

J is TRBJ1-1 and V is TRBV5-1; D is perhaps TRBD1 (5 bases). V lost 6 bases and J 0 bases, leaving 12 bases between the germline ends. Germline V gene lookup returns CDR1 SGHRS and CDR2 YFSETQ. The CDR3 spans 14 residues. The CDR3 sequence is CASTPRDVNTEAFF. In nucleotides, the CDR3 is TGCGCCAGCACCCCCCGGGACGTGAACACTGAAGCTTTCTTT.

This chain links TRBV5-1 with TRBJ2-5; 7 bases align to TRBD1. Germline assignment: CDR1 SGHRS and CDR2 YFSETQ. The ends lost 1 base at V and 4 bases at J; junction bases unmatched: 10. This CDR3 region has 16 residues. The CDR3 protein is CASSLSGTALRETQYF. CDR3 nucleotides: TGCGCCAGCAGCTTGAGTGGGACAGCCCTACGAGAGACCCAGTACTTC.

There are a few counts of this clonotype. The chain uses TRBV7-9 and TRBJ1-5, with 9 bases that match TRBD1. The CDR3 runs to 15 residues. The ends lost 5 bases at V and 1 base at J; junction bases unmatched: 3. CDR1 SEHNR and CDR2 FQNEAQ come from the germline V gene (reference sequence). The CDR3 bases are TGTGCCAGCAGCCCAGGACAGGGGAGCAATCAGCCCCAGCATTTT. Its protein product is CASSPGQGSNQPQHF.

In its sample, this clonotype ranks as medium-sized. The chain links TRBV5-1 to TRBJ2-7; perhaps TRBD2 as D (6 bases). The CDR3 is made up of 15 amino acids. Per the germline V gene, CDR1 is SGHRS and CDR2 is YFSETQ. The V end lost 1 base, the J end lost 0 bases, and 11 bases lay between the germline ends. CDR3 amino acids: CASSLSGSSSYEQYF. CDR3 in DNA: TGCGCCAGCAGCTTGAGCGGGTCTAGCTCCTACGAGCAGTACTTC.

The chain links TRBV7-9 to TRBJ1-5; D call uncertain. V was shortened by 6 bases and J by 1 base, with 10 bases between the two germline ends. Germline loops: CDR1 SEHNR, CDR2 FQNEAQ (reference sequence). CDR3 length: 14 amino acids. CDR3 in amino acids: CASSEDGSNQPQHF. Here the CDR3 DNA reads TGTGCCAGCAGTGAAGACGGGAGCAATCAGCCCCAGCATTTT.

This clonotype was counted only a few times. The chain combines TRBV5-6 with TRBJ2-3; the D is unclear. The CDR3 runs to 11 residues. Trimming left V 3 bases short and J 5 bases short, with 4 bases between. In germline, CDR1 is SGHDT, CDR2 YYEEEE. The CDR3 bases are TGTGCCAGCAGCTATAGAGATACGCAGTATTTT. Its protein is CASSYRDTQYF.

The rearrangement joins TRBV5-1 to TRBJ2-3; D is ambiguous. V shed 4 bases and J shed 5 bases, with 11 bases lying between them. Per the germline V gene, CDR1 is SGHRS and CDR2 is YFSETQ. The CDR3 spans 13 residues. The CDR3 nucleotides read TGCGCCAGCAGCCCGGGTTGGGGAGATACGCAGTATTTT. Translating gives CASSPGWGDTQYF.

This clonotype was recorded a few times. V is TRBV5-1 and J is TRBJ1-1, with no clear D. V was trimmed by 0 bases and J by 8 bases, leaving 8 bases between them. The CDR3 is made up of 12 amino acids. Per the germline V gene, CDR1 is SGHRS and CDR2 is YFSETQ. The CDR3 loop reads CASSLVGQEAFF. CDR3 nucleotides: TGCGCCAGCAGCTTGGTCGGGCAGGAAGCTTTCTTT.

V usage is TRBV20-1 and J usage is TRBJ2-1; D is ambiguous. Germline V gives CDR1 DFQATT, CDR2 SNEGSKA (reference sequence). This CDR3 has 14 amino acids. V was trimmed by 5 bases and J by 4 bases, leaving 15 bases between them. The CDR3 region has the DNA TGCAGTGCTTTGACTGGAGACACTTACAATGAGCAGTTCTTC. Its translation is CSALTGDTYNEQFF.

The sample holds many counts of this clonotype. The DNA for the CDR3 is TGCGCCAGCAGCTTGACAGGGGGTTCCCATGAGCAGTTCTTC. Translating gives CASSLTGGSHEQFF. This sequence joins TRBV5-1 and TRBJ2-1; 8 nucleotides line up with TRBD1. Germline trimming cut 1 base from V and 8 bases from J; bases unmatched to any gene: 5. The CDR3 runs 14 residues. Germline assignment: CDR1 SGHRS and CDR2 YFSETQ.

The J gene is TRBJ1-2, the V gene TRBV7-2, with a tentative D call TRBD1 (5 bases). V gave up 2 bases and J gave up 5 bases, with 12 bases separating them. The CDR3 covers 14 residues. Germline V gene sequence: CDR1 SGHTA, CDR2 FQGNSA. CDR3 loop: CASSLSRQWYGYTF. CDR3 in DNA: TGTGCCAGCAGCTTATCGAGACAGTGGTATGGCTACACCTTC.

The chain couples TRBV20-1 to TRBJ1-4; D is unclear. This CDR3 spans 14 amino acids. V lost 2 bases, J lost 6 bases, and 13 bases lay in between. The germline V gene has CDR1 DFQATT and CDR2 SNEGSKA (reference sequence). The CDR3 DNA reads TGCAGTGCTAGACGACCCCGGCGGGATGAAAAACTGTTTTTT. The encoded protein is CSARRPRRDEKLFF.

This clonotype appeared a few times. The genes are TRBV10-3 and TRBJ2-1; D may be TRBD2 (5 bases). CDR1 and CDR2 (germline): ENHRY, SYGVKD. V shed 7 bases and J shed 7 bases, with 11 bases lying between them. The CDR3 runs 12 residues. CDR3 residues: CAIIGSGNEQFF. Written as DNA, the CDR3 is TGTGCCATCATAGGCTCGGGAAATGAGCAGTTCTTC.

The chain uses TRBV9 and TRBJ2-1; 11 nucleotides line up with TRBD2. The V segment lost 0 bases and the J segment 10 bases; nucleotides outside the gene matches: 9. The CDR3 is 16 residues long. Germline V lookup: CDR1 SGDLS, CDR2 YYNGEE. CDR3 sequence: CASSVELAGARGEQFF. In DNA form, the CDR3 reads TGTGCCAGCAGCGTAGAACTAGCGGGAGCTCGAGGGGAGCAGTTCTTC.

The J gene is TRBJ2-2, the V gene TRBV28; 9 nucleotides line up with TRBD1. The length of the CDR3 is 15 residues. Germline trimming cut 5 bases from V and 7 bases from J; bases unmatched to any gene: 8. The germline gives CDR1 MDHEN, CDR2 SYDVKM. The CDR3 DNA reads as TGTGCCAGCAGTCTTCCGGGACAGGGCCACGGGGAGCTGTTTTTT. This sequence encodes CASSLPGQGHGELFF.

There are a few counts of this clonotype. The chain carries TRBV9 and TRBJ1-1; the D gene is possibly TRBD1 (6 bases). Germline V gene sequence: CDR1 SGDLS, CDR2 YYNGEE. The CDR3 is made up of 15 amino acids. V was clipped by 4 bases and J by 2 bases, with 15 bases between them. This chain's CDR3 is CASSPRQELNTEAFF. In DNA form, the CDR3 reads TGTGCCAGCAGCCCCCGACAGGAACTAAACACTGAAGCTTTCTTT.

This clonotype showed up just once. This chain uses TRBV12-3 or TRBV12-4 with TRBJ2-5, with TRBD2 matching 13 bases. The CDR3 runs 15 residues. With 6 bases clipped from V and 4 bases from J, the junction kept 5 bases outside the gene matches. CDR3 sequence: CASSPGLAGVETQYF. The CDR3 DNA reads TGTGCCAGCAGCCCAGGACTAGCGGGAGTAGAGACCCAGTACTTC.

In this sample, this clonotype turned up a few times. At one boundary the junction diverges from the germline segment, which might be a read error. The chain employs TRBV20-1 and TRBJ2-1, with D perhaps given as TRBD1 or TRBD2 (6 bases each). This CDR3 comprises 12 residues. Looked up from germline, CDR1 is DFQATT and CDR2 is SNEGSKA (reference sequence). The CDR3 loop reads CSADKGGNQQFF. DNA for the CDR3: TGCAGTGCTGACAAGGGGGGCAATCAGCAGTTCTTC.

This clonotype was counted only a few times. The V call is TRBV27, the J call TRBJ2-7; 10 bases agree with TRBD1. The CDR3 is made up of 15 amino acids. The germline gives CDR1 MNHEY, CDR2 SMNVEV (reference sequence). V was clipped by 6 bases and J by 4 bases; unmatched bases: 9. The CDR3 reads CASRTGGTGVYEQYF. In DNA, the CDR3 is TGTGCCAGCAGAACGGGGGGGACAGGGGTTTACGAGCAGTACTTC.

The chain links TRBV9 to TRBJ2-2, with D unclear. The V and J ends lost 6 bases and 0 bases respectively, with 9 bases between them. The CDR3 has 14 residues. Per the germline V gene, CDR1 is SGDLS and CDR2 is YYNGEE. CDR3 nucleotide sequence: TGTGCCAGCACCCAGCGATCGAACACCGGGGAGCTGTTTTTT. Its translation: CASTQRSNTGELFF.